Following are 7 T cell receptor beta chains from one sample sequenced in a study of T cells after yellow fever vaccination. MiXCR, run by TCRdb on the 5' RACE reads, gives a single entry per CDR3 protein. The sample records some 240,000 distinct CDR3 sequences, under 3.5% being singletons. Specimen: CD4+ T cells sorted from PBMCs, collected 10 days after the yellow fever booster vaccination. These receptors were obtained from a man between 18 and 29 years old who received the YFV17D yellow fever vaccine.

This clonotype has at least ten counts. The chain links TRBV11-2 to TRBJ2-1; 8 positions agree with TRBD1. Germline lookup yields CDR1 SGHAT and CDR2 FQNNGV. The V gene end was trimmed by 2 bases and the J gene end by 5 bases; junction bases not matched to a gene: 8. CDR3 length: 16 residues. CDR3 coding DNA: TGTGCCAGCAGCTTACAGTACGGACAGGGAAACAATGAGCAGTTCTTC. Its translation: CASSLQYGQGNNEQFF. Supplemented by reference TRBV11-2 and TRBJ2-1, the full variable domain reads EAGVAQSPRYKIIEKRQSVAFWCNPISGHATLYWYQQILGQGPKLLIQFQNNGVVDDSQLPKDRFSAERLKGVDSTLKIQPAKLEDSAVYLCASSLQYGQGNNEQFFGPGTRLTVL.

This clonotype was seen repeatedly, ten times or more. The CDR3 loop reads CSARQDRGAAFF. The CDR3 DNA sequence: TGCAGTGCTAGACAGGACAGAGGGGCAGCTTTCTTT. This rearrangement joins TRBV20-1 to TRBJ1-1, with D possibly being TRBD1 (6 bases). Trimming cost V 2 bases and J 10 bases, with 14 bases left between them. Germline V gene sequence: CDR1 DFQATT, CDR2 SNEGSKA (reference sequence). The CDR3 is 12 residues long.

This clonotype was seen only a few times. This chain uses TRBV6-2 or TRBV6-3 with TRBJ2-5; D uncertain. V lost 4 bases, J lost 2 bases, and 8 bases lay in between. The CDR3 has 13 amino acids. Germline loops: CDR1 MNHEY, CDR2 SVGEGT. The CDR3 loop is CASSSYRQETQYF. The CDR3, as DNA: TGTGCCAGCAGTTCGTACAGACAAGAGACCCAGTACTTC.

This clonotype was seen repeatedly, ten times or more. The genes are TRBV5-1 and TRBJ2-1, with 10 bases identical to TRBD1. J lost 7 bases, V lost 0 bases, and 7 bases had no gene match. The CDR3 is made up of 16 amino acids. The V gene's germline CDR1 is SGHRS and CDR2 YFSETQ. The CDR3 nucleotides are TGCGCCAGCAGCTTGGCCGGGGGACAGGGGATTAATGAGCAGTTCTTC. Protein product: CASSLAGGQGINEQFF.

This clonotype has ten or more counts. J is TRBJ1-1 and V is TRBV6-2 or TRBV6-3, with 7 positions matching TRBD1. The junction had 9 bases not matched to a gene; V was cut back by 5 bases and J by 3 bases. Per germline, CDR1 MNHEY and CDR2 SVGEGT. The CDR3 has 15 residues. CDR3 protein: CASSQGGGVYTEAFF. The DNA for the CDR3 is TGTGCCAGCAGTCAAGGGGGCGGCGTTTACACTGAAGCTTTCTTT.

This clonotype was counted many times. V usage is TRBV6-5 and J usage is TRBJ1-1, with a tentative D call TRBD1 (5 bases). V dropped 0 bases and J dropped 3 bases, with 11 bases sitting between them. Germline V gene sequence: CDR1 MNHEY, CDR2 SVGAGI. This CDR3 is 15 amino acids long. The CDR3 sequence is CASSYSPLGDTEAFF. The CDR3 bases are TGTGCCAGCAGTTACTCTCCTTTGGGGGACACTGAAGCTTTCTTT.

The rearrangement joins TRBV5-1 to TRBJ2-1, with a possible D match to TRBD1 (5 bases). V was shortened by 2 bases and J by 5 bases, with 14 bases between the two germline ends. The CDR3 contains 15 residues. Germline V CDR1 and CDR2: SGHRS, YFSETQ. The CDR3 sequence: CASSLGSTVNNEQFF. CDR3 nucleotide sequence: TGCGCCAGCAGCTTAGGATCGACAGTAAACAATGAGCAGTTCTTC.